The 7 T cell receptor beta chains listed next were all sequenced from one sample in a study of chemoradiotherapy in HPV16-positive cancers. The assay was immunoSEQ multiplex PCR, and TCRdb's table has in-frame clones only and misses some. In the table there are 40,000 to 65,000 clones, roughly nine tenths of which are singletons. The sample was blood, taken from a patient who underwent chemoradiotherapy. These receptors were taken from a human donor with HPV-associated anogenital cancer.

This clone was counted only a few times. V usage is TRBV9 and J usage is TRBJ1-2; no clear D. Trimming took off 4 bases at V and 4 bases at J, with 8 bases between the two ends. Germline CDR1 is SGDLS and CDR2 is YYNGEE. This CDR3 has 12 residues. CDR3 protein: CASSKVGYGYTF. The DNA for the CDR3 is TGTGCCAGCAGCAAGGTGGGCTATGGCTACACCTTC.

This clone was seen only a few times. The chain links TRBV7-9 to TRBJ2-2, with 8 bases lining up with TRBD1. CDR1 is SEHNR, CDR2 FQNEAQ, per germline (reference sequence). The CDR3 is 15 amino acids. V lost 3 bases to trimming and J lost 4 bases; unmatched junction nucleotides: 4. CDR3 DNA sequence: TGTGCCAGCAGCTTTTTGGACAGGGCCACCGGGGAGCTGTTTTTT. Residues: CASSFLDRATGELFF. Together with reference TRBV7-9 and TRBJ2-2, the CDR3 gives the full variable domain: DTGVSQNPRHKITKRGQNVTFRCDPISEHNRLYWYRQTLGQGPEFLTYFQNEAQLEKSRLLSDRFSAERPKGSFSTLEIQRTEQGDSAMYLCASSFLDRATGELFFGEGSRLTVL.

The chain carries TRBV6-5 and TRBJ1-6; D is ambiguous. Germline V lookup: CDR1 MNHEY, CDR2 SVGAGI. The CDR3 length is 16 residues. Trimming shortened V by 0 bases and J by 0 bases, and 6 bases separated the two germline ends. The CDR3 here is CASSYSQSSYNSPLHF. DNA of the CDR3: TGTGCCAGCAGTTACTCACAGAGCTCCTATAATTCACCCCTCCACTTT.

This chain connects TRBV7-2 to TRBJ1-2; the match to TRBD1 covers 12 bases. Germline V CDR1 and CDR2: SGHTA, FQGNSA. The ends lost 3 bases at V and 13 bases at J; junction bases unmatched: 3. The length of the CDR3 is 12 residues. DNA of the CDR3: TGTGCCAGCAGCTTTGGGACAGGGGGCCTCACCTTC. Protein: CASSFGTGGLTF. Combining the CDR3 with reference TRBV7-2 and TRBJ1-2 gives the whole variable domain GAGVSQSPSNKVTEKGKDVELRCDPISGHTALYWYRQSLGQGLEFLIYFQGNSAPDKSGLPSDRFSAERTGGSVSTLTIQRTQQEDSAVYLCASSFGTGGLTFGSGTRLTVV.

The V and J genes are TRBV4-3 and TRBJ1-1, with 9 nucleotides matching TRBD1. This CDR3 has 17 amino acids. The ends lost 4 bases at V and 0 bases at J; junction bases unmatched: 9. Germline assignment: CDR1 LGHNA and CDR2 YSLEER. CDR3 sequence (DNA): TGCGCCAGCAGCCTTTCGCGGGGACAGGGAATGAACACTGAAGCTTTCTTT. This gives the protein CASSLSRGQGMNTEAFF.

The rearrangement links TRBV30 to TRBJ2-1, with D possibly being TRBD2 (7 bases). V shed 7 bases and J shed 1 base, with 20 bases lying between them. This CDR3 contains 16 residues. The V gene's germline CDR1 is GTSNPN and CDR2 SVGIG (reference sequence). The CDR3 sequence is CALTRREGGSYNEQFF. The DNA of the CDR3 is TGTGCCTTAACCCGAAGGGAGGGGGGATCCTACAATGAGCAGTTCTTC.

The gene calls are TRBV4-3 and TRBJ2-7; TRBD2 aligns across 10 bases. CDR3 length equals 15 residues. The germline V gene has CDR1 LGHNA and CDR2 YSLEER. V was clipped by 0 bases and J by 6 bases; unmatched bases: 5. CDR3 bases: TGCGCCAGCAGCCAAGAGAGGCTAGCGGGAGCCGAGCAGTACTTC. This codes for CASSQERLAGAEQYF.